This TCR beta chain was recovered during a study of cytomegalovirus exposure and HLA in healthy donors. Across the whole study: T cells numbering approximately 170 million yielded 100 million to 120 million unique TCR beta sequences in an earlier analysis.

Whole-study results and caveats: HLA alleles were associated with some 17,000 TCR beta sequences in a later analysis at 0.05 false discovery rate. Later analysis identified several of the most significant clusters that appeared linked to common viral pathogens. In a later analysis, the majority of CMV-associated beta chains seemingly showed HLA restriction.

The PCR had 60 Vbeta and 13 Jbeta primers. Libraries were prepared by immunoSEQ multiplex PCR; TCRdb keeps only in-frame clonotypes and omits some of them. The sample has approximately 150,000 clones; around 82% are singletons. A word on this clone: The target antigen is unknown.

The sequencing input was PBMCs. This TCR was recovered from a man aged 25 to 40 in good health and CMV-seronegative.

The CDR3 region is CAWRPTSGGADTQYF. In nucleotides, the CDR3 is TGTGCCTGGAGACCCACTAGCGGGGGTGCAGATACGCAGTATTTT. The V gene is TRBV30, the J gene TRBJ2-3; 11 bases agree with TRBD2. After removal of 3 bases from V and 4 bases from J, the junction contained 6 bases not matched to a gene. CDR3 length: 15 residues. The germline V gene has CDR1 GTSNPN and CDR2 SVGIG (reference sequence).